The 8 T cell receptor beta chains reported below all come from one sample, sequenced in a study of shared clonotypes between healthy human individuals (TCRdb year 2020). Library preparation employed the immunoSEQ multiplex PCR assay. Sourced from immuneACCESS, this table was stored by TCRdb with only in-frame sequences that have V and J called. A share of the clones is absent; for the studies checked, an unresolved V gene accounts for under half, and the remainder has no known explanation. This sample lists about 1.1 million clones; approximately 80% were detected once. Of the sample, 0.89% is held by the ten largest clones. Sequenced input: memory CD4+ T cells from PBMCs. The cell subset or site label, read with the paper, signifies: CD45RA-negative fraction. The receptor source for this set is a man in his late teens or twenties in good health. Some clones in this sample may be carry-over from other donors' samples.

There are a few counts of this clone. Other DNA sequences of this sample code for an identical CDR3. Here the CDR3 DNA reads TGTGCCAGCAGCTTAAGCGGGAGAGCGGATGAGCAGTTCTTC. This sequence encodes CASSLSGRADEQFF. The V and J genes are TRBV7-9 and TRBJ2-1; TRBD2 matches 8 bases. Germline lookup yields CDR1 SEHNR and CDR2 FQNEAQ (reference sequence). With V trimmed by 2 bases and J by 8 bases, 5 bases remained unmatched. The CDR3 has 14 amino acids.

The chain couples TRBV7-9 to TRBJ2-3; D is uncertain. Germline values: CDR1 SEHNR, CDR2 FQNEAQ (reference sequence). Trimming removed 0 bases at V and 1 base at J, with 8 bases between. The CDR3 sequence is 15 residues long. As DNA, the CDR3 is TGTGCCAGCAGCTTAGCCGGAATCCGCACAGATACGCAGTATTTT. Translating gives CASSLAGIRTDTQYF.

This chain connects TRBV30 to TRBJ1-1; 8 bases are a match to TRBD1. Per the germline V gene, CDR1 is GTSNPN and CDR2 is SVGIG (reference sequence). This CDR3 has 11 residues. V trimming: 3 bases; J trimming: 6 bases; junction bases outside the gene matches: 0. As DNA, the CDR3 is TGTGCCTGGAGGGACAGGGCTGAAGCTTTCTTT. The encoded protein is CAWRDRAEAFF.

This clone is a singleton in its sample. CDR3 sequence: CASSIRGRGGEQYF. Written as DNA, the CDR3 is TGTGCCAGCAGCATAAGGGGGCGAGGTGGCGAGCAGTACTTC. The chain uses TRBV21-1 and TRBJ2-7; TRBD1, the D gene given by the table, was not confirmed from the DNA. TRBV21-1 is listed as a pseudogene. CDR3 size: 14 residues.

The CDR3 bases are TGTGCCAGCTCACCAATTTCAGGGACTGGGGCCAACGTCCTGACTTTC. Translated: CASSPISGTGANVLTF. The chain recombines TRBV18 with TRBJ2-6; maybe TRBD1 (5 bases). Germline lookup yields CDR1 KGHSH and CDR2 LQKENI. V was clipped by 2 bases and J by 2 bases, with 10 bases between them. The CDR3 sequence is 16 residues long.

This chain links TRBV4-2 with TRBJ1-1; D is unresolved. Germline CDR1 LGHNA, CDR2 YNFKEQ. The V gene lost 1 base and the J gene lost 1 base, with 7 bases spanning the gap. CDR3 length: 14 residues. Here the CDR3 reads CASSQAVQNTEAFF. CDR3 nucleotide sequence: TGTGCCAGCAGCCAAGCGGTCCAGAACACTGAAGCTTTCTTT.

As concerns this clone: A much larger clone sits a single nucleotide away, making a read error possible. Additional DNA sequences in this sample encode the identical CDR3. The rearrangement uses TRBV9 and TRBJ2-5, with 11 nucleotides matching TRBD2. V lost 3 bases, J lost 9 bases, and 13 bases stayed unmatched. The CDR3 is made up of 16 amino acids. Germline assignment: CDR1 SGDLS and CDR2 YYNGEE. DNA of the CDR3: TGTGCCAGCAGCGCTGCCGGGACTAGCGGCCCCTCCCCCCAGTACTTC. It is translated as CASSAAGTSGPSPQYF.

This sequence joins TRBV9 and TRBJ2-7, with D possibly being TRBD1 or TRBD2 (5 bases each). V dropped 1 base and J dropped 1 base, with 12 bases sitting between them. CDR1 is SGDLS, CDR2 YYNGEE, per germline. The CDR3 runs to 15 residues. DNA for the CDR3: TGTGCCAGCAGCGTAATAGGGGACCCTTCCTACGAGCAGTACTTC. Translating it yields CASSVIGDPSYEQYF.